The clone carrying this TCR beta chain came up many times. The antigen is undetermined. The unsorted libraries had their origin in 2 million PBMCs stored at -80 C. The cDNA was generated through 5'RACE incorporating 10-nucleotide random UMIs. From the 5' RACE reads, TCRdb called clonotypes with MiXCR, one entry per CDR3 protein. The table lists about 24,000 distinct CDR3 sequences, 13% of them singletons. This entry comes from a study of neurological immune-mediated disorders. Germline assignment: CDR1 DFQATT and CDR2 SNEGSKA (reference sequence). This CDR3 comprises 15 residues. V dropped 4 bases and J dropped 5 bases, with 20 bases sitting between them. Study-wide findings and caveats: Multiple sclerosis patients had less TCR clonal expansion than even healthy controls, unlike HTLV-1-associated myelopathy. Sharing of CDR3 amino acid sequences among expanded clones across subjects was absent, suggesting private repertoires in all groups.

This receptor was identified in a woman in her forties with HTLV-1-associated myelopathy (HAM/TSP). Sequenced: PBMCs. The chain combines TRBV20-1 with TRBJ1-1; D is possibly TRBD1 (6 bases). The CDR3 DNA reads TGCAGTGCTACCTGGGGAGGGGGGGCTGGGACTGAAGCTTTCTTT. Protein product: CSATWGGGAGTEAFF.